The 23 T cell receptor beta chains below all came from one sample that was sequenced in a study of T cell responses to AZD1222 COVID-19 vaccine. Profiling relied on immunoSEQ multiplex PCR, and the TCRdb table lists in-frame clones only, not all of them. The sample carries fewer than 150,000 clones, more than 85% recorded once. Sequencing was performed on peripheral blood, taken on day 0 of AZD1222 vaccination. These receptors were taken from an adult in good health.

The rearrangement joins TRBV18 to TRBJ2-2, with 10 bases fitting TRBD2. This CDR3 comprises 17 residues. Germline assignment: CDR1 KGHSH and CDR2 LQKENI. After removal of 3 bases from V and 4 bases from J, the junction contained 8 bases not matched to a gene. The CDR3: CASSPVAGLAFTGELFF. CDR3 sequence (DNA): TGTGCCAGCTCACCGGTCGCGGGACTAGCGTTCACCGGGGAGCTGTTTTTT.

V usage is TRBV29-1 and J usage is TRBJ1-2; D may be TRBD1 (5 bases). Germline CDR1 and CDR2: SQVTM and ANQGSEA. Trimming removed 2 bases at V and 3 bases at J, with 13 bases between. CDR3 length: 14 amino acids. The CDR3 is CSVERDRGYYGYTF. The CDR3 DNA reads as TGCAGCGTTGAAAGGGACCGAGGTTACTATGGCTACACCTTC. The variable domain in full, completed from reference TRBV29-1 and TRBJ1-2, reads SAVISQKPSRDICQRGTSLTIQCQVDSQVTMMFWYRQQPGQSLTLIATANQGSEATYESGFVIDKFPISRPNLTFSTLTVSNMSPEDSSIYLCSVERDRGYYGYTFGSGTRLTVV.

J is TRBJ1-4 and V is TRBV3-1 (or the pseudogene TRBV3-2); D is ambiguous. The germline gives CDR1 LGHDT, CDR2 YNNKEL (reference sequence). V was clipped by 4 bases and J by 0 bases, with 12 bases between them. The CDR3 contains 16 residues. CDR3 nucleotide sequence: TGTGCCAGCAGCCGCGGACCAGAAGCAACTAATGAAAAACTGTTTTTT. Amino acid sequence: CASSRGPEATNEKLFF.

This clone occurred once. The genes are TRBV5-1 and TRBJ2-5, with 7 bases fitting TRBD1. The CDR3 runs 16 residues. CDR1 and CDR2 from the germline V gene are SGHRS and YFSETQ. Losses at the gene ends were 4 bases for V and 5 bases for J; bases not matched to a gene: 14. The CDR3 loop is CASSVTGLPRGETQYF. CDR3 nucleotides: TGCGCCAGCAGCGTGACAGGGCTCCCGCGAGGGGAGACCCAGTACTTC.

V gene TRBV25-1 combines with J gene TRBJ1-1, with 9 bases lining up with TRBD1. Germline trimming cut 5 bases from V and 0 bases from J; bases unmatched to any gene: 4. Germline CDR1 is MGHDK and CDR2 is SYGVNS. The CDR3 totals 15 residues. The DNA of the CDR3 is TGTGCCAGCAGTCGGACAGGGGCTCTGAACACTGAAGCTTTCTTT. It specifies CASSRTGALNTEAFF.

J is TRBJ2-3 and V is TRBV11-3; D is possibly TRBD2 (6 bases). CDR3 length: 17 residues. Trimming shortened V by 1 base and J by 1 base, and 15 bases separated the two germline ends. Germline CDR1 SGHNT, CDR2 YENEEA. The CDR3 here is CASSLGGRGIGTDTQYF. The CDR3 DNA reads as TGTGCCAGCAGCTTAGGTGGACGGGGGATCGGCACAGATACGCAGTATTTT. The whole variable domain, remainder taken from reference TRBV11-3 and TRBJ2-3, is EAGVVQSPRYKIIEKKQPVAFWCNPISGHNTLYWYLQNLGQGPELLIRYENEEAVDDSQLPKDRFSAERLKGVDSTLKIQPAELGDSAVYLCASSLGGRGIGTDTQYFGPGTRLTVL.

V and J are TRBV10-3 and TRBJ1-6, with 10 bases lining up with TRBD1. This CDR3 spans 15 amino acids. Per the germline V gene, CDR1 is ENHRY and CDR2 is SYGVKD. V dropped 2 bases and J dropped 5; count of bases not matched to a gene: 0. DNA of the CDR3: TGTGCCATCAGTGAGGGACAGGGGGATAATTCACCCCTCCACTTT. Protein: CAISEGQGDNSPLHF.

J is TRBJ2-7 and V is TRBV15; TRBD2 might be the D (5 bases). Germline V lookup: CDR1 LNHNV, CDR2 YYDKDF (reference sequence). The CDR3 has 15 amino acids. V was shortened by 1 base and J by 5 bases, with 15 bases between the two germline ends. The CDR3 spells CATSRGSGIGDEQYF. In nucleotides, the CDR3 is TGTGCCACCAGCAGAGGATCGGGGATCGGGGACGAGCAGTACTTC.

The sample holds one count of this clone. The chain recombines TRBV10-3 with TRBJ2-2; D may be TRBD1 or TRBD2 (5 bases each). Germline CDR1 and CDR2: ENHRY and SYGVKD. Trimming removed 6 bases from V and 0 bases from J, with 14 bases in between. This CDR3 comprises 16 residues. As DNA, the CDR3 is TGTGCCATCAGAGACCAAGGGACGGCGAACACCGGGGAGCTGTTTTTT. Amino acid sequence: CAIRDQGTANTGELFF.

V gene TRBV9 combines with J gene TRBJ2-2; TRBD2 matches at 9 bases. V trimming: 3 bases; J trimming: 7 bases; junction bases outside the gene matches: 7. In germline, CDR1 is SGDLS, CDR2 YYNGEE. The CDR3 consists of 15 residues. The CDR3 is CASSGGGLAGGELFF. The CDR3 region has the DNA TGTGCCAGCAGCGGCGGGGGACTAGCTGGCGGGGAGCTGTTTTTT. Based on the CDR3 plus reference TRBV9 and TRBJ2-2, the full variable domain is DSGVTQTPKHLITATGQRVTLRCSPRSGDLSVYWYQQSLDQGLQFLIQYYNGEERAKGNILERFSAQQFPDLHSELNLSSLELGDSALYFCASSGGGLAGGELFFGEGSRLTVL.

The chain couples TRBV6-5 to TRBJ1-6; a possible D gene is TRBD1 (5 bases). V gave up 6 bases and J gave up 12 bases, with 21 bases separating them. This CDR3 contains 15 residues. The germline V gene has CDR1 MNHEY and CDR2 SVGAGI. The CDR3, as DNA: TGTGCCAGCAGGTTGAGACGTGGGGGGATTGTACCCCTCCACTTT. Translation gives CASRLRRGGIVPLHF.

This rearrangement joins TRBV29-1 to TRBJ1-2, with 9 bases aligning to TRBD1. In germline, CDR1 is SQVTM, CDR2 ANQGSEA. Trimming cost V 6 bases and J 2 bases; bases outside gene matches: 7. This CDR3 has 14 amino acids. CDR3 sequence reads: CSVDRGSLNYGYTF. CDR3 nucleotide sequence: TGCAGCGTCGACAGGGGGTCCCTAAACTATGGCTACACCTTC.

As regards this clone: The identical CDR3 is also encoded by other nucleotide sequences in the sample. The CDR3 protein is CASSRGEAEAFF. CDR3 nucleotides: TGTGCCAGCAGTCGCGGAGAGGCCGAAGCTTTCTTT. The chain combines TRBV5-6 with TRBJ1-1, with D unresolved. Germline V CDR1 and CDR2: SGHDT, YYEEEE. V dropped 5 bases and J dropped 8 bases, with 13 bases sitting between them. The CDR3 is made up of 12 amino acids.

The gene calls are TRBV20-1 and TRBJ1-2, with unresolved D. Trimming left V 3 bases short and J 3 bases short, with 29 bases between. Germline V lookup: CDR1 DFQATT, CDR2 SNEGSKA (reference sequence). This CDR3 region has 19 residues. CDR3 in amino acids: CSASFRHLQWTPWDYGYTF. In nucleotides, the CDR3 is TGCAGTGCTAGTTTCCGGCATTTACAATGGACTCCCTGGGACTATGGCTACACCTTC.

CDR3 coding DNA: TGTGCCAGCAGACGACAGGGGGCTTTCTCTGGAAACACCATATATTTT. Translation gives CASRRQGAFSGNTIYF. J is TRBJ1-3 and V is TRBV27, with TRBD1 matching over 10 bases. J was trimmed by 0 bases and V by 6 bases; bases with no gene match: 5. The CDR3 is 16 residues long. Looked up from germline, CDR1 is MNHEY and CDR2 is SMNVEV (reference sequence).

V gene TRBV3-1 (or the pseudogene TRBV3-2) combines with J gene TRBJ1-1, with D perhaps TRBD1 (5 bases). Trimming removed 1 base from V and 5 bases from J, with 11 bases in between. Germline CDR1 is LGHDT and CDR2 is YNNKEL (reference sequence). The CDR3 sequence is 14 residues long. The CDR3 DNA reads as TGTGCCAGCAGCCAAGGCTGGCGGGGGACTGAAGCTTTCTTT. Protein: CASSQGWRGTEAFF.

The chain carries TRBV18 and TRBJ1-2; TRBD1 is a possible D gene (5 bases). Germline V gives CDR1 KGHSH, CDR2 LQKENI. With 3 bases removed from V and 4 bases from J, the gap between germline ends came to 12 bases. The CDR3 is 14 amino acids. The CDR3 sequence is CASSPRDGSYGYTF. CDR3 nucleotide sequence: TGTGCCAGCTCACCTAGGGACGGGAGCTATGGCTACACCTTC.

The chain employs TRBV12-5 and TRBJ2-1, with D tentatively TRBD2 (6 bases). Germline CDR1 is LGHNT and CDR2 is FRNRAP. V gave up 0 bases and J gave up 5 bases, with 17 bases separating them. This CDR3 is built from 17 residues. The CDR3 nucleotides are TGTGCTAGTGGTTTGGTACGTCTTACGGGGGTAGACAATGAGCAGTTCTTC. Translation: CASGLVRLTGVDNEQFF. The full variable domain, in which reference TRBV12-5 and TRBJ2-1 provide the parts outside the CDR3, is DARVTQTPRHKVTEMGQEVTMRCQPILGHNTVFWYRQTMMQGLELLAYFRNRAPLDDSGMPKDRFSAEMPDATLATLKIQPSEPRDSAVYFCASGLVRLTGVDNEQFFGPGTRLTVL.

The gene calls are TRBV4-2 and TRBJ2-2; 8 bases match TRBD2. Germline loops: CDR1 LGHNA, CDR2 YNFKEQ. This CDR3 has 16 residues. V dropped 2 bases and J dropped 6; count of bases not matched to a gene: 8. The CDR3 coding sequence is TGTGCCAGCAGCCAACCCCGGCGGGGGGACGCCGGGGAGCTGTTTTTT. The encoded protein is CASSQPRRGDAGELFF.

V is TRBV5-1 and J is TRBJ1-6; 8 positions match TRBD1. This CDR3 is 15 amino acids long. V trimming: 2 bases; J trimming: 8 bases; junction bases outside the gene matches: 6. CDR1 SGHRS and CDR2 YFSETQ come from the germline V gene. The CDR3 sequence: CASSLEDRAYSPLHF. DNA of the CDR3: TGCGCCAGCAGCTTAGAGGACAGGGCCTATTCACCCCTCCACTTT.

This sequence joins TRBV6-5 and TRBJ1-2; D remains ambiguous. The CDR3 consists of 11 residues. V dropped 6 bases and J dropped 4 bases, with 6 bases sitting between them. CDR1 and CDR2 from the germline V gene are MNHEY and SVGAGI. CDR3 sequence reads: CASSKGYGYTF. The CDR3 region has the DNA TGTGCCAGCAGCAAAGGCTATGGCTACACCTTC.

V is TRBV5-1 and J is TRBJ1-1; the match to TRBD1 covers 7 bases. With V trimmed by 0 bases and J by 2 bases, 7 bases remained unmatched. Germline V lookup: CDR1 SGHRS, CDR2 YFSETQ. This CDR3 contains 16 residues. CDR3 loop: CASSLGNQGGNTEAFF. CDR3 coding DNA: TGCGCCAGCAGCTTGGGGAACCAGGGGGGAAACACTGAAGCTTTCTTT.

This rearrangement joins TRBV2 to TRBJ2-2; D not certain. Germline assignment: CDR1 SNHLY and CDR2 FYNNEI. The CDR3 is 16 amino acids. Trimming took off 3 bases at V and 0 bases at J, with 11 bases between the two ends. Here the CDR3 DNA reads TGTGCCAGCAGTGAGGTGACTCCTGCGAACACCGGGGAGCTGTTTTTT. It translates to CASSEVTPANTGELFF.